This TCR beta chain stems from a study of preoperative IRX-2 immunotherapy in early breast cancer. Repertoires were generated with immunoSEQ multiplex PCR, while TCRdb's copy carries only in-frame clones and drops some. The table records about 840 clones, over 60% of them present only once. Treatment denoted: preoperative locoregional IRX-2 cytokine immunotherapy. Preoperative locoregional IRX-2 cytokine immunotherapy was tested in the phase Ib source study. The CDR3 is made up of 14 amino acids. This chain links TRBV12-2 with TRBJ1-3. TRBV12-2 is listed as a pseudogene. The sequence derives from a human donor with breast cancer. This material consisted of tumor tissue, taken after IRX-2 immunotherapy. CDR3 in DNA: TGTGCATGGTGGGGGAGTCACTCTGGAAACACCATATATTTT. Translating it yields CAWWGSHSGNTIYF.